This note documents a single T cell receptor beta chain sequence. Its antigen is currently unknown. The source of the sample is a study of a mutant IDH1 vaccine in newly diagnosed glioma. Study details: During weeks 1, 3, 5, 7, 11, 15, 19 and 23, patients received eight vaccinations. Treated patients comprised about 60% males and approximately 40% females, mean age roughly 44 years. In some groups vaccination began 4-6 weeks post-radiotherapy; others received it with temozolomide. Study observations and caveats: A vaccine-induced immune response developed in about 93% of the patients.

The germline V gene encodes CDR1 SGHTA and CDR2 FQGTGA. The CDR3 length is 12 residues. Between the trimmed V and J ends, which lost 5 bases and 7 bases, there was a span of 8 bases. Time point: week 23, last vaccination. Every vaccine dose comprised 300 ug of mutant IDH1 20-mer peptide plus topical imiquimod. Produced via immunoSEQ multiplex PCR; TCRdb's table is partial and in-frame only. Of 75,000 to 80,000 clones in the sample, approximately 89% were seen once. The sequence derives from a woman aged 45 to 65 with glioma. The rearrangement joins TRBV7-3 to TRBJ2-2; D unclear. The sample here was PBMCs, taken from a glioma patient whose treatment included an IDH1 peptide vaccine. The CDR3 spells CASSNYNGELFF. The DNA of the CDR3 is TGTGCCAGCAGCAACTACAACGGGGAGCTGTTTTTT.